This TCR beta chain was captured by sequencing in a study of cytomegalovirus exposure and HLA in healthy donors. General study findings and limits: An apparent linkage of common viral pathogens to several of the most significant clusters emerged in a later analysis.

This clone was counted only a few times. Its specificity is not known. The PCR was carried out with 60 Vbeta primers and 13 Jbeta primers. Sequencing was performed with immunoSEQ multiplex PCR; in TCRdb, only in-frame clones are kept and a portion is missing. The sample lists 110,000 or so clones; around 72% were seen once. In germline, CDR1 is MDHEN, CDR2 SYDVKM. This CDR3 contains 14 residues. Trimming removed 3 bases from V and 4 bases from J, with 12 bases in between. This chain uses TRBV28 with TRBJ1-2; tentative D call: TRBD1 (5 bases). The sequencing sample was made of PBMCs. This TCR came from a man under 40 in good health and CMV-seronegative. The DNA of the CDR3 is TGTGCCAGCAGTTTCTTACAGGCCCGCTATGGCTACACCTTC. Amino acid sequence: CASSFLQARYGYTF.